Following are 9 T cell receptor beta chains from one sample sequenced in a study of metastatic and nonmetastatic thyroid tumors. Not a single patient had been given any form of treatment at any point before undergoing thyroid surgery. TCRdb re-called clones from the PCR reads using MiXCR. The data show about 38,000 clones, approximately 44% seen once. Material for sequencing was tumor tissue. The receptor set was obtained from a male donor with papillary thyroid cancer or a benign thyroid nodule (not recorded which). Some clones in this sample may be carry-over from other donors' samples.

V usage is TRBV20-1 and J usage is TRBJ2-1, with 8 bases that match TRBD2. V was clipped by 3 bases and J by 4 bases; unmatched bases: 8. The germline V gene has CDR1 DFQATT and CDR2 SNEGSKA (reference sequence). This CDR3 is built from 15 residues. The CDR3 loop reads CSARATGLVYNEQFF. Written as DNA, the CDR3 is TGCAGTGCTAGGGCCACGGGACTAGTATACAATGAGCAGTTCTTC.

V and J are TRBV7-9 and TRBJ1-5; D perhaps matches TRBD1 (5 bases). Germline-derived CDR1 and CDR2 are SEHNR and FQNEAQ (reference sequence). This CDR3 spans 15 amino acids. Trimming took off 3 bases at V and 4 bases at J, with 13 bases between the two ends. The CDR3 protein is CASSFGTSPNQPQHF. As DNA, the CDR3 is TGTGCCAGCAGCTTCGGGACGTCGCCAAATCAGCCCCAGCATTTT.

V is TRBV20-1 and J is TRBJ2-1; TRBD1 or TRBD2 may be the D gene (5 bases each). This CDR3 comprises 15 residues. Trimming stripped 6 bases from V and 3 bases from J, with 18 bases between. From germline, CDR1 is DFQATT and CDR2 SNEGSKA (reference sequence). The chain's CDR3 is CSALEPGRDYNEQFF. The DNA of the CDR3 is TGCAGTGCGCTCGAACCGGGACGAGACTACAATGAGCAGTTCTTC.

This chain joins TRBV19 and TRBJ2-1; TRBD1 aligns across 9 bases. The germline V gene encodes CDR1 LNHDA and CDR2 SQIVND (reference sequence). The CDR3 extends over 17 amino acids. Trimming removed 4 bases from V and 1 base from J; junction bases left unmatched: 8. CDR3 loop: CASSTRDRARSYNEQFF. For the CDR3, the DNA is TGTGCCAGTAGTACCCGGGACAGGGCGCGGTCCTACAATGAGCAGTTCTTC.

The chain combines TRBV9 with TRBJ1-3; TRBD1 is a possible D gene (6 bases). The CDR3 spans 15 residues. V gave up 4 bases and J gave up 7 bases, with 18 bases separating them. The germline V gene encodes CDR1 SGDLS and CDR2 YYNGEE. The CDR3 here is CASSPQPGQKNTIYF. Here the CDR3 DNA reads TGTGCCAGCAGCCCACAGCCCGGACAGAAGAACACCATATATTTT.

The DNA for the CDR3 is TGCGCCAGCAGCCAAGATGGGATAGCAATTGTGGAGACCCAGTACTTC. Translated: CASSQDGIAIVETQYF. The chain links TRBV4-1 to TRBJ2-5, with D hard to call. CDR1 MGHRA and CDR2 YSYEKL come from the germline V gene. V lost 0 bases to trimming and J lost 5 bases, with 16 bases between them. This CDR3 is 16 amino acids long.

The V gene is TRBV12-3 or TRBV12-4, the J gene TRBJ2-2; TRBD1 matches 10 bases. The CDR3 runs to 16 residues. The V gene end was trimmed by 10 bases and the J gene end by 0 bases; junction bases not matched to a gene: 8. The CDR3 is CANERDRGANTGELFF. The CDR3 bases are TGTGCCAACGAAAGGGACAGGGGAGCGAACACCGGGGAGCTGTTTTTT.

The chain links TRBV19 to TRBJ1-6; 7 nucleotides line up with TRBD1. Per the germline V gene, CDR1 is LNHDA and CDR2 is SQIVND (reference sequence). The CDR3 length is 16 residues. V shed 1 base and J 7 bases; nucleotides not matched to a gene: 7. For the CDR3, the DNA is TGTGCCAGTAGTATAGGATCGACAGGGAGAAATTCACCCCTCCACTTT. Amino acid sequence: CASSIGSTGRNSPLHF.

V gene TRBV4-2 combines with J gene TRBJ2-1; 12 bases match TRBD2. The V gene's germline CDR1 is LGHNA and CDR2 YNFKEQ. This CDR3 contains 16 residues. Trimming took 0 bases from V and 10 from J; bases not matched to a gene: 7. This chain's CDR3 is CASSQESSGGAREQFF. In DNA form, the CDR3 reads TGTGCCAGCAGCCAAGAGTCTAGCGGGGGGGCCCGGGAGCAGTTCTTC.